The clone carrying this T cell receptor beta chain showed up just a few times. Antigen: not known. This entry is derived from a study of blood T cells in healthy people across ages. The V end lost 1 base, the J end lost 3 bases, and 11 bases lay between the germline ends. This CDR3 has 15 residues. Germline values: CDR1 SGHTA, CDR2 FQGTGA. Study-level results: Estimates of total diversity, which came from one million sequenced T cells, were considered to be underestimates.

A second PCR of about 7 to 11 cycles used a sample-barcoded 5' primer and a J-beta primer mix. Each cDNA was tagged by a template-switch adaptor containing 12 random nucleotides. TCRdb reprocessed the 5' RACE reads via MiXCR and lists one record per CDR3 protein. The sample shows hundreds of thousands of distinct CDR3 sequences, more than 20% of them seen only once. The data were also submitted as part of a second study, on T cells of mothers and their children. That study adds: In each mother, TCR beta CDR3 reads exceeded 9.5 million; in each child, they numbered approximately 3 million. Thymic selection molds TCR recombination output in much the same way for related pairs as for unrelated pairs.

Material: blood. The sequence was obtained from a boy younger than 18 in good health. This sequence joins TRBV7-3 and TRBJ2-3; no clear D. The CDR3 is CASSLMTSLTDTQYF. The CDR3 DNA sequence: TGTGCCAGCAGCTTAATGACCAGTTTAACAGATACGCAGTATTTT.